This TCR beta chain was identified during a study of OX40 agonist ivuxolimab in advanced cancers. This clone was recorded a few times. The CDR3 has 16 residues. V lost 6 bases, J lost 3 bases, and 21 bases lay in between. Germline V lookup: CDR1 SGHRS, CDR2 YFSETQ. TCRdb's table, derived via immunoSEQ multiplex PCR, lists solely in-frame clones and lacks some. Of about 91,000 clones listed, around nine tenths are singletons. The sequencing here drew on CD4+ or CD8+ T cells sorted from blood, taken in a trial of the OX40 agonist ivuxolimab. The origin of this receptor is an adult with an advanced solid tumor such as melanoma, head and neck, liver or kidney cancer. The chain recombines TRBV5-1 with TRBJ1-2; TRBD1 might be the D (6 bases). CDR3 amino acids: CASNRYTGPRDYGYTF. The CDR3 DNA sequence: TGCGCCAGCAACCGATACACAGGGCCTCGGGACTATGGCTACACCTTC.